The 17 T cell receptor beta chains presented below share a single source sample, sequenced in a study of blood T cell repertoires in COVID-19 (dated by TCRdb to about 2020). Libraries were constructed by the immunoSEQ multiplex PCR assay. TCRdb stores this immuneACCESS table with in-frame sequences only. Part of the clones is absent; in the studies checked, under half of the shortfall reflects unresolved V genes, and no reason is known for the rest. The sample table contains fewer than 600,000 clones; only one count was recorded for approximately 92% of them. Jointly, the top ten make up 0.9% of the sample. The sequencing input was peripheral blood. Receptor source: a man aged 18 to 30 with COVID-19, enrolled during active disease.

This chain links TRBV30 with TRBJ2-7, with D unresolved. With 4 bases removed from V and 4 bases from J, the gap between germline ends came to 23 bases. The CDR3 runs 16 residues. The germline CDR1 and CDR2 sequences are GTSNPN and SVGIG (reference sequence). The DNA for the CDR3 is TGTGCCTGGAACCCCCCCTTCGGAAGAACTACTTACGAGCAGTACTTC. Its translation is CAWNPPFGRTTYEQYF.

This clone was seen once. The chain joins TRBV29-1 to TRBJ2-7; 9 bases are a match to TRBD1. The V gene end was trimmed by 4 bases and the J gene end by 4 bases; junction bases not matched to a gene: 2. Germline CDR1 reads SQVTM; CDR2 reads ANQGSEA. The CDR3 totals 12 residues. The CDR3 DNA follows: TGCAGCGTTGGACAGGGGGAGTACGAGCAGTACTTC. It is translated as CSVGQGEYEQYF.

In this sample, this clone turned up once. The chain couples TRBV15 to TRBJ2-5; TRBD2 agrees at 12 bases. The CDR3 is made up of 16 amino acids. J was trimmed by 5 bases and V by 1 base; bases with no gene match: 5. In germline, CDR1 is LNHNV, CDR2 YYDKDF (reference sequence). CDR3 in amino acids: CATSRGLAGERETQYF. The CDR3 region has the DNA TGTGCCACCAGCAGAGGACTAGCGGGAGAACGGGAGACCCAGTACTTC. Complete variable domain (other parts from reference TRBV15 and TRBJ2-5): DAMVIQNPRYQVTQFGKPVTLSCSQTLNHNVMYWYQQKSSQAPKLLFHYYDKDFNNEADTPDNFQSRRPNTSFCFLDIRSPGLGDTAMYLCATSRGLAGERETQYFGPGTRLLVL.

This sequence joins TRBV20-1 and TRBJ2-3, with D uncertain. V lost 5 bases, J lost 6 bases, and 6 bases lay in between. CDR3 size: 10 residues. Germline CDR1 and CDR2: DFQATT and SNEGSKA (reference sequence). CDR3: CSARVDTQYF. Here the CDR3 DNA reads TGCAGTGCTCGGGTTGATACGCAGTATTTT.

The chain couples TRBV9 to TRBJ1-3, with D hard to call. The CDR3 is 15 residues long. CDR1 and CDR2 from the germline V gene are SGDLS and YYNGEE. The germline V and J ends were trimmed by 1 base and 4 bases, with 12 bases remaining between them. This CDR3 is CASSVQAGGGNTIYF. DNA for the CDR3: TGTGCCAGCAGCGTACAGGCCGGCGGGGGAAACACCATATATTTT.

The V call is TRBV19, the J call TRBJ1-2; 9 bases are shared with TRBD1. V lost 7 bases, J lost 8 bases, and 14 bases stayed unmatched. CDR3 length equals 15 residues. From germline, CDR1 is LNHDA and CDR2 SQIVND (reference sequence). The CDR3 protein is CASTTIGDRGYGYTF. CDR3 coding DNA: TGTGCCAGTACCACAATTGGTGACAGGGGGTACGGCTACACCTTC.

V gene TRBV11-3 combines with J gene TRBJ2-3, with 8 bases matching TRBD2. The CDR3 is 15 residues long. Trimming at V came to 2 bases and at J to 5 bases, leaving 6 bases not matched to a gene. The V gene's germline CDR1 is SGHNT and CDR2 YENEEA. The CDR3 nucleotides are TGTGCCAGCAGCTTATCGCGGGGGGCCTTAGATACGCAGTATTTT. Its protein is CASSLSRGALDTQYF. The variable domain in full, completed from reference TRBV11-3 and TRBJ2-3, reads EAGVVQSPRYKIIEKKQPVAFWCNPISGHNTLYWYLQNLGQGPELLIRYENEEAVDDSQLPKDRFSAERLKGVDSTLKIQPAELGDSAVYLCASSLSRGALDTQYFGPGTRLTVL.

The J gene is TRBJ2-7, the V gene TRBV13; D gene uncertain. The CDR3 is made up of 15 amino acids. V shed 6 bases and J shed 1 base, with 16 bases lying between them. From germline, CDR1 is PRHDT and CDR2 FYEKMQ (reference sequence). The CDR3 DNA sequence: TGTGCCAGCAGTATACATGGCGGCCTGTCCTACGAGCAGTACTTC. Its translation is CASSIHGGLSYEQYF.

This sequence joins TRBV18 and TRBJ2-3, with 7 bases that match TRBD2. The length of the CDR3 is 17 residues. Unmatched junction bases numbered 13, after V lost 2 bases and J lost 5 bases. The germline V gene has CDR1 KGHSH and CDR2 LQKENI. The CDR3 loop reads CASSPSISGAEGDTQYF. DNA for the CDR3: TGTGCCAGCTCACCAAGCATCAGCGGGGCGGAGGGAGATACGCAGTATTTT.

V usage is TRBV7-9 and J usage is TRBJ1-2; TRBD1 matches at 11 bases. The CDR3 length is 15 residues. The V segment lost 8 bases and the J segment 4 bases; nucleotides outside the gene matches: 9. Germline CDR1 is SEHNR and CDR2 is FQNEAQ (reference sequence). CDR3 in DNA: TGTGCCAGCGGTTTTCGGACAGGGGGCAGCTATGGCTACACCTTC. Encoded protein: CASGFRTGGSYGYTF. Full variable domain (remainder filled in from reference TRBV7-9 and TRBJ1-2): DTGVSQNPRHKITKRGQNVTFRCDPISEHNRLYWYRQTLGQGPEFLTYFQNEAQLEKSRLLSDRFSAERPKGSFSTLEIQRTEQGDSAMYLCASGFRTGGSYGYTFGSGTRLTVV.

The rearrangement uses TRBV5-1 and TRBJ2-7, with 8 bases aligning to TRBD1. This CDR3 has 14 residues. J was trimmed by 5 bases and V by 2 bases; bases with no gene match: 6. CDR1 and CDR2 from the germline V gene are SGHRS and YFSETQ. In DNA form, the CDR3 reads TGCGCCAGCAGCTTAGGACAGGGCCTGGACGAGCAGTACTTC. This translates into CASSLGQGLDEQYF.

This chain uses TRBV3-1 (or the pseudogene TRBV3-2) with TRBJ2-1; TRBD2 matches 8 bases. The CDR3 is 15 amino acids. After removal of 3 bases from V and 7 bases from J, the junction contained 8 bases not matched to a gene. Germline CDR1 LGHDT, CDR2 YNNKEL (reference sequence). CDR3 nucleotide sequence: TGTGCCAGCAGCCACTCCGGGACTAGATTGAATGAGCAGTTCTTC. It is translated as CASSHSGTRLNEQFF.

This sequence joins TRBV30 and TRBJ1-6; TRBD1 matches 8 bases. Looked up from germline, CDR1 is GTSNPN and CDR2 is SVGIG (reference sequence). V lost 4 bases to trimming and J lost 11 bases; unmatched junction nucleotides: 7. CDR3 length: 13 amino acids. CDR3 sequence (DNA): TGTGCCTGGACTCCCGGACAGGGTCCACCCCTCCACTTT. Translated, it gives CAWTPGQGPPLHF.

The rearrangement uses TRBV5-1 and TRBJ1-1; D not certain. Trimming left V 1 base short and J 1 base short, with 8 bases between. The CDR3 spans 14 residues. CDR1 and CDR2 from the germline V gene are SGHRS and YFSETQ. In DNA, the CDR3 is TGCGCCAGCAGCTTGAATGAGGAGAACACTGAAGCTTTCTTT. Its translation: CASSLNEENTEAFF.

The V gene is TRBV28, the J gene TRBJ2-7, with TRBD1 as a possible D gene (7 bases). This CDR3 contains 14 residues. The germline V gene encodes CDR1 MDHEN and CDR2 SYDVKM. Between the trimmed V and J ends, which lost 2 bases and 4 bases, there was a span of 12 bases. The CDR3 DNA is TGTGCCAGCAGTTTACCGGAGGGGGCTTACGAGCAGTACTTC. Its protein product is CASSLPEGAYEQYF.

The CDR3 loop is CASSLFGYQPGQGAYEAFF. The CDR3 nucleotides are TGTGCCAGTAGTCTTTTTGGCTACCAACCGGGACAGGGGGCGTATGAAGCTTTCTTT. The chain links TRBV19 to TRBJ1-1, with TRBD1 matching 12 bases. CDR1 LNHDA and CDR2 SQIVND come from the germline V gene (reference sequence). The CDR3 extends over 19 amino acids. Trimming cost V 5 bases and J 7 bases; bases outside gene matches: 20.

The J gene is TRBJ2-7, the V gene TRBV3-1 (or the pseudogene TRBV3-2); D remains unclear. The V end lost 4 bases, the J end lost 4 bases, and 11 bases lay between the germline ends. There are 13 residues in the CDR3. Germline values: CDR1 LGHDT, CDR2 YNNKEL (reference sequence). This CDR3 is CASSLASGYEQYF. The CDR3 DNA sequence: TGTGCCAGCAGCCTAGCAAGTGGGTACGAGCAGTACTTC.